This TCR beta chain came from a study of cytomegalovirus exposure and HLA in healthy donors (dated by TCRdb to about 2017). For context, the study as a whole: In an earlier analysis of some 550 of the donors, about 270 Gb of sequence data and roughly 100 million unique TCR beta sequences from roughly 180 million T cells were reported. An early release that covered 640 HLA-typed donors contained around 330 gigabases of sequencing data and tens of millions of unique TCR sequences. Of the 350 to 400 genotyped donors, around 81% fell in the genetic ancestry cluster associated with self-reported Caucasian donors. The study aimed to test whether signatures of past pathogen exposure could be identified by cataloging public T cell receptors. The study used immunosequencing to profile the T cell repertoires of 666 subjects and linked those repertoires to cytomegalovirus serostatus. In addition to the first cohort of 650 to 750 subjects, a separate validation cohort of 120 different subjects was used. The study combined high-throughput TCR immunosequencing, statistical association of individual TCRs with disease status, and machine learning to predict cytomegalovirus infection status. A later analysis re-analyzed previously published TCR beta repertoires from several hundred donors and added high-resolution HLA genotyping to study TCR occurrence patterns. Rather than drawing on any new phenotypic data, the later analysis identified candidate immune exposures from TCR beta sequences and the way those sequences occurred across donors. An earlier analysis of about 600 of the donors used high-throughput TCR beta sequencing to judge whether each TCR beta V gene segment behaved as functional or pseudogenic. Donor age, sex, ethnicity and CMV serostatus were compiled together with the repertoire data. A later genetic analysis took genome-wide SNP genotypes for about 55% of the 666 donors and used that subset as a discovery cohort. All discovery cohort repertoires had been generated on a single sequencing platform. Both class I and class II loci were covered by HLA typing, at four-digit resolution. The number of typed donors differed by locus: about 629-630 for A, B, C, DRB1 and DQB1; approximately 520 for DQA1; 606 for DPA1; and approximately 450 for DPB1. Because of strong linkage in the cohort, roughly five DR-DQ haplotypes were treated as single units for association and clustering. Across approximately 420 genotyped donors of the cohort, an average of about 220,000 unique TCR beta nucleotide sequences per donor were sequenced, and approximately 19% of those sequences were non-productive.

The research as a whole found: A later analysis found that TCR association rates varied across HLA loci, with DRB1 alleles showing the most associated TCRs and HLA-C alleles the fewest. Only TCR beta chains were sequenced in this cohort, and the absence of alpha or paired-chain data limited detectable features. An association between a missense DCLRE1C variant and V-gene and J-gene trimming of TCR beta chains was found in a later genetic analysis and replicated in an independent cohort. The authors suggested that the approach could potentially be generalized to other disease states and immunological phenotypes. HLA typing was unavailable for some donors at each locus, so association tests used only the typed subset. Strong co-occurrence of HLA alleles, especially DR and DQ, made assigning TCR associations to individual alleles difficult. In a later analysis, 16,951 TCR beta sequences were associated with specific HLA alleles at a false discovery rate of 0.05. CMV serostatus was the only immune exposure information available for the cohort. A group of highly shared sequence variants was considered likely to be a technical artifact of the sequencing pipeline. Because counts were too low, 15 to 20 rarely observed V segments, including chromosome 9 orphons, were excluded from the earlier analysis of 587 of the donors. A later analysis found that most CMV-associated TCR beta chains appeared HLA-restricted, with HLA associations seemingly driven largely by CMV exposure. In vitro tests confirmed that a few of the cytomegalovirus-associated TCR beta chains recognize cytomegalovirus antigens. Most TCR sequences were seen in very few donors, while some public TCRs were found in many individuals. Compared with the roughly 670-donor mean, donors in an Asian-associated ancestry cluster had fewer N-insertions in productive TCRs, according to a later genetic analysis. A later analysis found that HLA-associated TCR beta chains were more clonally expanded and had lower generation probabilities than equally common non-associated chains. The classifier was reported to diagnose cytomegalovirus status with high specificity and sensitivity in both the original and validation cohorts. The presence/absence analyses assumed that sequencing depth was roughly uniform across donors, and that assumption may not be true. A further reported finding was that TCR beta sequences accurately predicted the HLA-A and HLA-B alleles for most subjects in the first cohort. An earlier analysis of approximately 540 of the donors showed that most TCR beta V segments appeared in productive rearrangements either about 87% or about 30% of the time, which broadly matched IMGT annotations. Correlated functional status among segregating V segments might reflect linkage disequilibrium, but an unknown experimental factor could not be ruled out. Several of the top co-occurrence clusters appeared to be linked to parvovirus B19, influenza, CMV and Epstein-Barr virus, according to a later analysis. The study listed 150 to 200 TCR beta chains as associated with cytomegalovirus.

As to this clone: Its antigen target is currently unknown. No much larger clone exists at a distance of one base, and base qualities are not known.

The library came from the immunoSEQ multiplex PCR assay. For the multiplex PCR, a mixture combining 60 forward primers for TCR Vbeta segments and 13 reverse primers for TCR Jbeta segments was used. The CDR3 region of rearranged TCR beta genes was amplified from genomic DNA with a multiplex PCR assay. The Illumina HiSeq System was used to sequence the amplified TCR beta libraries as 87-base-pair reads. The study's own analysis went as follows. A later analysis counted about 76 million unique TCR beta chains across the 550 to 750 repertoires, and some 12 million of these chains were shared by at least two donors. Raw reads were error-corrected and collapsed into unique sequences by a nearest-neighbor algorithm in which closely related sequences were merged to remove PCR and sequencing errors. Alignment of CDR3 sequences to IMGT reference sequences was used to assign V, D and J gene segments. For a sequence to be retained, a match of at least six nucleotides was required to both a V gene segment and a J gene segment. Rearrangements were classified as productive when the CDR3 lacked stop codons and remained in frame with V and J, and all other rearrangements were classified as non-productive. Following IMGT convention, CDR3 was defined as the stretch from the second conserved V-encoded cysteine up to the conserved J-encoded phenylalanine. The earlier analysis of 550 to 650 of the donors excluded any sequence lacking an unambiguous match to a single V gene segment. In an earlier analysis of several hundred of the donors, V segments were called functional above 56.7% productive rearrangements and were called segregating when the between-donor standard deviation exceeded 5%. To diagnose cytomegalovirus status from the catalog of TCR beta chain sequences, a statistical classification framework was built. In a later analysis, V and J genes were assigned by comparing TCR nucleotide sequences against IMGT/GENE-DB human TR gene sequences. A later analysis assigned CDR3 sequences and most-parsimonious VDJ recombination scenarios with the TCRdist pipeline. In a later analysis, each TCR beta chain was defined by its CDR3 amino acid sequence together with its V-gene family, and reads lacking a unique V-gene family were excluded. As a way to deal with suspected cross-contamination and a sequencing artifact, a later analysis dropped hundreds of nucleotide sequences that were highly shared and had low generation probability. In a later analysis, a clonal expansion index for each public chain was calculated from normalized within-repertoire ranks of inferred template counts. In a later analysis, generation probabilities were computed using a VDJ recombination model fitted to out-of-frame rearrangements, and the results were checked against IGoR. Hypergeometric tests were used in a later analysis to score TCR-TCR, TCR-HLA and TCR-CMV co-occurrence, with a repertoire-size bias correction applied to the TCR pairs. False discovery rates were estimated in a later analysis by permuting HLA or CMV assignments 20 times. In a later analysis, co-occurring TCRs were grouped using DBSCAN, and TCRdist sequence similarity was added for clustering within HLA-allele-positive subsets. Repertoires with fewer than 30,000 or more than 120,000 public chains, plus five repertoires with anomalous nucleotide sharing, were excluded from co-occurrence clustering. In TCRdb, the immuneACCESS table is reduced to in-frame sequences with V and J assigned. These tables do not hold every clone; where another copy was compared, an unresolved V gene accounts for under half, and the others remain unexplained. V, J and clone size are taken as reported in that table, and D and trimming were inferred from the DNA itself. The sample profile shows approximately 88,000 clones; roughly four fifths of them were found once. The ten largest clones add up to approximately 3.7% of the sample.

The cohort consisted of 650 to 850 healthy bone marrow donors. Cohort members were all nominally healthy when sampled, although unrecorded immune exposures were likely present. The donor tested CMV seronegative, placing the donor among the 352 seronegative members of the cohort. A peripheral blood sample was collected from each donor, and TCR beta sequencing was performed on peripheral blood mononuclear cells. Genomic DNA was extracted from the blood cell samples with the Qiagen DNeasy Blood Extraction Kit. Sequenced sample: PBMCs. This sequence originates from a man aged 30 to 45 in good health and CMV-seronegative.

The CDR3: CSVEDRERAGNTIYF. The nucleotide sequence reads TGCAGCGTTGAAGATCGGGAAAGGGCTGGAAACACCATATATTTT. Recombination connected TRBV29-1 to TRBJ1-3, with no reliable assignment of the D segment. V is pared back by 0 bases and J by 2 bases, with 11 bases lying between the germline termini. The CDR3 has 15 amino acids, counting the end cysteine and phenylalanine. The entry retains the CDR3 DNA only, 45 bases that are in frame from base 1. For CDR1 and CDR2, the germline V gene lists SQVTM and ANQGSEA.